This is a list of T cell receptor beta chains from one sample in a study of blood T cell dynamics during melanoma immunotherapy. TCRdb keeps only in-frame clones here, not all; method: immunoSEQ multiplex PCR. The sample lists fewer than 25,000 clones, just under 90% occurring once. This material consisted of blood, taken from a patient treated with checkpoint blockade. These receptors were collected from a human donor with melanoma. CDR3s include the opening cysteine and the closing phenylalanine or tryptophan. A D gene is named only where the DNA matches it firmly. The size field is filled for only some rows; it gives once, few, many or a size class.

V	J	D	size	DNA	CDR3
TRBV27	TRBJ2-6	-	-	TGTGCCAGCAGTTCAGGAGGTGCCGGGGCCAACGTCCTGACTTTC	CASSSGGAGANVLTF
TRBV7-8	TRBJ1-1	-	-	TGTGCCAGCAGTCTTCAGGGTAACACTGAAGCTTTCTTT	CASSLQGNTEAFF
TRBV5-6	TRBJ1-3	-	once	TGTGCCAGCAGCTTGGCCGGCACAGGCCCTTCTGGAAACACCATATATTTT	CASSLAGTGPSGNTIYF
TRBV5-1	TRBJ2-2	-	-	TGCGCCAGCACCGGGCAGCGGAACACCGGGGAGCTGTTTTTT	CASTGQRNTGELFF
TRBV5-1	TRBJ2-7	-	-	TGCGCCAGCAGCTTGGATCGGTTGGAGTACGAGCAGTACTTC	CASSLDRLEYEQYF
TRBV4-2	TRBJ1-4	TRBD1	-	TGTGCCAGCAGCCAAGATCGGGACAGGGGCGAAAAACTGTTTTTT	CASSQDRDRGEKLFF
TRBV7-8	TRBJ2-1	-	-	TGTGCCAGCAGCTTAGGTGTTGGACTAACTGAGCAGTTCTTC	CASSLGVGLTEQFF
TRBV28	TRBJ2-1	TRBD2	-	TGTGCCAGCAGCATGACTAGCGGGAGGGCCTATGAGCAGTTCTTC	CASSMTSGRAYEQFF
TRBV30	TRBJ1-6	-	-	TGTGCCTGGAGTGGTGAAGGGCTCTCCTATAATTCACCCCTCCACTTT	CAWSGEGLSYNSPLHF
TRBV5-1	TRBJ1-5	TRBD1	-	TGCGCCAGCAGCCCCGGGGGGACAGGGGGCAATCAGCCCCAGCATTTT	CASSPGGTGGNQPQHF
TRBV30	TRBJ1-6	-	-	TGTGCTCTAGAACGGCATGGTTCACCCCTCCACTTT	CALERHGSPLHF
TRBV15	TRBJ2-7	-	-	TGTGCCACCAGCAGAGAACAGGGCTCAAAGGACGAGCAGTACTTC	CATSREQGSKDEQYF
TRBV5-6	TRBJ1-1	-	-	TGTGCCAGCAGCTTAGAAGGACAGTCCCCCACTGAAGCTTTCTTT	CASSLEGQSPTEAFF
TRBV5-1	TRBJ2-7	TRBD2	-	TGCGCCAGCAGCGCCAGGACTAGCGGGATTTACGAGCAGTACTTC	CASSARTSGIYEQYF
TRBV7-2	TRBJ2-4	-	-	TGTGCCAGCAGCCGGGACCGCCAAGACATTCAGTACTTC	CASSRDRQDIQYF
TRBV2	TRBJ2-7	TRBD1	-	TGTGCCAGCAGTCGGGACAGGCCTCCTGAAGGGGAGCAGTACTTC	CASSRDRPPEGEQYF
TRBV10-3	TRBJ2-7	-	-	TGTGCCATCAGTCGGACAGCGGCCTACGAGCAGTACTTC	CAISRTAAYEQYF
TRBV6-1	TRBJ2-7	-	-	TGTGCCAGCAGTGCTTCCTACACCTACGAGCAGTACTTC	CASSASYTYEQYF
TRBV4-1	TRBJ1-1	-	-	TGCGCCAGCAGCCAAGAGGACAGTTACACTGAAGCTTTCTTT	CASSQEDSYTEAFF
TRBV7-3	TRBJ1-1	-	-	TGTGCCAGCAGCCCGGGACACCAGAACACTGAAGCTTTCTTT	CASSPGHQNTEAFF
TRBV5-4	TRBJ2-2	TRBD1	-	TGTGCCAGCAGCTTACAGGGGGCTATCACCGGGGAGCTGTTTTTT	CASSLQGAITGELFF
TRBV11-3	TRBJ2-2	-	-	TGTGCCAGCCATCCGAGGAAAGGGGGGCGCGGCACCGGGGAGCTGTTTTTT	CASHPRKGGRGTGELFF
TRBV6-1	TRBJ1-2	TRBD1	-	TGTGCCAGCAGCCCGGACAGGAACTATGGCTACACCTTC	CASSPDRNYGYTF
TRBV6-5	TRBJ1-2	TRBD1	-	TGTGCCAGCAGTAATCACAGGGGACCGGATGGCTACACCTTC	CASSNHRGPDGYTF
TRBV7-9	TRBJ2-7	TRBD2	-	TGTGCCAGCAGCTTAGGCGCCGGACTAGCGGGGACCTACGAGCAGTACTTC	CASSLGAGLAGTYEQYF
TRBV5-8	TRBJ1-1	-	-	TGTGCCAGCAGCTTGGGGGGGATGAACACTGAAGCTTTCTTT	CASSLGGMNTEAFF
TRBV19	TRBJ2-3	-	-	TGTGCCAGTAGTATAGGACAGGAGGTCATCAGAGATACGCAGTATTTT	CASSIGQEVIRDTQYF
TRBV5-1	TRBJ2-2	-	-	TGCGCCAGCAATCAATTAGGACGGGGGACCGGGGAGCTGTTTTTT	CASNQLGRGTGELFF
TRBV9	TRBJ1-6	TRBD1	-	TGTGCCAGCAGCGTTTACAGGGGTTCACCCCTCCACTTT	CASSVYRGSPLHF
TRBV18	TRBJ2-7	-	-	TGTGCCAGCTCCCGTCGGGAGCATGCGTACGAGCAGTACTTC	CASSRREHAYEQYF